This T cell receptor beta chain appears in the sequencing data of a study of blood T cells in healthy people across ages. The CDR3 covers 15 residues. Through a sample-barcoded 5' primer and a J-beta primer mix, a second PCR was run for roughly 6 to 11 cycles. MiXCR was run by TCRdb on the 5' RACE reads, yielding one entry per CDR3 protein. The sample yields almost 550,000 distinct CDR3 sequences, 24% seen once. These data also featured in a second study, about T cells of mothers and their children.

The sequencing sample was made of blood. The chain joins TRBV12-3 or TRBV12-4 to TRBJ2-1; TRBD2 matches 7 bases. Matching the DNA end better, TRBJ2-7 makes the J call doubtful. The clonotype comes from a boy aged 5-17 years in good health. This chain's CDR3 is CASSAIAGSSYEQYF. Written as DNA, the CDR3 is TGTGCCAGCAGTGCTATAGCGGGTAGCTCCTACGAGCAGTACTTC.